The rows below give T cell receptor beta chains drawn from one sample of a study of CD8+CD57+ T cells in acquired aplastic anemia. A single record per CDR3 protein comes from TCRdb applying MiXCR to the reads. The profile shows about 240,000 distinct CDR3 sequences, around half of them singletons. The sequenced material came from sorted CD4+, CD8+, or CD8+CD57+ T cells (not recorded which) from PBMCs. The receptors shown here come from a human donor with aplastic anemia. The CDR3 runs from the conserved cysteine through the conserved F or W. A clone size is listed for some rows: how often the clone was seen (once, few, many), or a class if it is expanded.

V: TRBV20-1; size: few; J: TRBJ2-7; CDR3: CSARGATPGLFHEQYF
V: TRBV12-3/TRBV12-4; size: many; J: TRBJ1-5; CDR3: CASSSSRDRNQPQHF
V: TRBV4-1; size: -; J: TRBJ1-1; CDR3: CASSSLRGKAFF
V: TRBV2; size: -; J: TRBJ2-2; CDR3: CASRSQREIGELFF
V: TRBV6-5; size: few; J: TRBJ2-1; CDR3: CASSYLSGGALPEQFF
V: TRBV19; size: -; J: TRBJ1-1; CDR3: CASSIPFANTEAFF
V: TRBV27; size: many; J: TRBJ1-1; CDR3: CASSSRRGSYTEAFF
V: TRBV20-1; size: -; J: TRBJ2-7; CDR3: CSANPHFGTEPPEQYF
V: TRBV4-3; size: many; J: TRBJ2-7; CDR3: CASSLQGGAEEQYF
V: TRBV5-1; size: few; J: TRBJ2-5; CDR3: CASSSPSGLETQYF
V: TRBV7-3; size: -; J: TRBJ1-1; CDR3: CASGSTVNTEAFF
V: TRBV10-3; size: -; J: TRBJ1-5; CDR3: CASTGQGGNQPQHF
V: TRBV2; size: many; J: TRBJ2-7; CDR3: CASSEFSGGPSYEQYF
V: TRBV25-1; size: many; J: TRBJ1-1; CDR3: CASSSGTNTEAFF
V: TRBV29-1; size: many; J: TRBJ2-3; CDR3: CSVGGGAKDTQYF
V: TRBV24-1; size: -; J: TRBJ2-7; CDR3: CATSDSRTLIGEQYF
V: TRBV7-6; size: many; J: TRBJ1-1; CDR3: CASSLAALGFGGEAFF
V: TRBV9; size: few; J: TRBJ1-1; CDR3: CASSAYKNTEAFF
V: TRBV5-1; size: many; J: TRBJ1-1; CDR3: CASSQDRLNTEAFF
V: TRBV7-9; size: few; J: TRBJ1-5; CDR3: CASSLDEGQPQHF
V: TRBV20-1; size: -; J: TRBJ1-1; CDR3: CSAGRPAEAFF
V: TRBV29-1; size: once; J: TRBJ1-1; CDR3: CSVETDRNTEAFF
V: TRBV20-1; size: many; J: TRBJ1-6; CDR3: CSARDLGRGSPLHF
V: TRBV7-9; size: many; J: TRBJ1-4; CDR3: CASSLVEGDSEKLFF
V: TRBV19; size: many; J: TRBJ2-1; CDR3: CASTEVGLAGGGEQFF
V: TRBV20-1; size: many; J: TRBJ2-7; CDR3: CSAREGRKGKFYEQYF
V: TRBV7-9; size: -; J: TRBJ2-2; CDR3: CASAAGELFF
V: TRBV20-1; size: few; J: TRBJ1-2; CDR3: CSAWTGGNYGYTF
V: TRBV19; size: -; J: TRBJ1-6; CDR3: CASRDRGARLNSPLHF
V: TRBV20-1; size: -; J: TRBJ1-1; CDR3: CSTPKARGRNTEAFF
V: TRBV27; size: -; J: TRBJ1-5; CDR3: CASSPKGTALGQPQHF
V: TRBV7-6; size: -; J: TRBJ2-7; CDR3: CASSLGQHYEQYF
V: TRBV30; size: few; J: TRBJ2-7; CDR3: CAWSGGTGDYEQYF
V: TRBV7-9; size: -; J: TRBJ2-3; CDR3: CASSSRGTSGYTDTQYF
V: TRBV9; size: -; J: TRBJ2-1; CDR3: CASSARRDRVSSGRWYEQFF
V: TRBV9; size: many; J: TRBJ2-2; CDR3: CASSVFETATNTGELFF
V: TRBV5-1; size: many; J: TRBJ2-7; CDR3: CASSLGGGGEQYF
V: TRBV25-1; size: many; J: TRBJ1-3; CDR3: CASSAPPGTGMAPGNTIYF
V: TRBV6-2/TRBV6-3; size: -; J: TRBJ1-1; CDR3: CASRRGTGGEAFF